The table lists the clone carrying this T cell receptor beta chain with a count of one. Each PCR had synthetic TCR analog templates added to it as a spike-in. Libraries were prepared by immunoSEQ multiplex PCR; TCRdb keeps only in-frame clonotypes and omits some of them. The data contain about 38,000 clones, 85% of them singletons. The CDR3 is 16 residues long. The ends lost 4 bases at V and 8 bases at J; junction bases unmatched: 11. Germline-derived CDR1 and CDR2 are SGHNT and YYREEE (reference sequence). This sample stems from a study of PD-L1 blockade in urothelial cancer. Study at large: Patients had received 0 to 3 prior chemotherapy regimens.

Regarding time point: pretreatment peripheral blood. The TCR originated in a man aged 80 or over with urothelial cancer. The input for sequencing was PBMCs, taken around atezolizumab (anti-PD-L1) treatment. The chain carries TRBV5-4 and TRBJ2-1; 11 bases are shared with TRBD2. The CDR3 DNA reads as TGTGCCAGCAGCCTCCCCCCTAGCGGGAGGATGGATGAGCAGTTCTTC. Its protein product is CASSLPPSGRMDEQFF.